This section outlines one TCR beta chain sequence together with its context. This record comes from a study of T cell changes during pregnancy in multiple sclerosis. The data were produced by immunoSEQ multiplex PCR, yet TCRdb's version contains in-frame clones alone and is incomplete. This sample has roughly 93,000 clones, with approximately 92% found just once. This CDR3 has 16 residues. CDR1 is SGHDT, CDR2 YYEEEE, per germline. Trimming took off 4 bases at V and 3 bases at J, with 20 bases between the two ends. This clonotype originated in a female donor with multiple sclerosis, enrolled in a pregnancy study. The V and J genes are TRBV5-6 and TRBJ2-7; maybe TRBD2 (8 bases). The specimen was peripheral blood, collected after pregnancy. The CDR3 DNA reads TGTGCCAGCAGCGAAGAGGGGGCGGGGGGTCGCTACGAGCAGTACTTC. This encodes CASSEEGAGGRYEQYF.